This T cell receptor beta chain was found in a study of post-analysis software for immune sequencing data. Study-wide findings and caveats: Significantly lower normalized Chao1 diversity was seen in multiple sclerosis patients than in controls. The five TRBV segments detected at higher frequency in patients than in controls included TRBV5-6, TRBV5-1 and TRBV20-1. Under the F measure, samples that were prepared in one batch clustered strongly together.

The CDR3 extends over 13 amino acids. From germline, CDR1 is KGHSH and CDR2 LQKENI. The authors incorporated unique molecular identifiers into the TCR beta cDNA libraries. Each CDR3 protein gets one entry after TCRdb re-called the PCR reads with MiXCR. The sample lists 700,000 to 900,000 distinct CDR3 sequences, 40% to 55% occurring once. This clonotype showed up just once. The antigen is undetermined. The junction differs from germline at one of its ends, possibly a read error. The sequenced sample was blood. The chain couples TRBV18 to TRBJ2-5; the D gene is possibly TRBD1 (5 bases). The source is a girl aged 10 to 17 with multiple sclerosis. The CDR3 sequence: CAGSPGFGETQYF. DNA for the CDR3: TGTGCCGGCTCACCAGGGTTTGGAGAGACCCAGTACTTC.